This T cell receptor beta chain was observed in a study of shared clonotypes between healthy human individuals. Study results and limitations: Generation probabilities of non-shared clonotypes were lower (relative to those shared by all four donors).

Profiled with immunoSEQ multiplex PCR; TCRdb holds only in-frame clones, not every one. This table holds about 1.5 million clones, around 98% found once. CDR1 is MNHEY and CDR2 is SVGAGI in the germline V gene. The CDR3 is made up of 16 amino acids. The ends were cut back, 4 bases at V and 0 bases at J, with 13 bases in the middle. Regarding this clone: The target antigen is unknown.

The clonotype comes from a man younger than 40 in good health. The sequenced sample was naive CD4+ T cells sorted from blood. Subset denoted: CD45RA+ positively selected. The chain is built from TRBV6-5 and TRBJ2-1; the D gene is possibly TRBD1 (6 bases). The CDR3 protein is CASSSNRALSYNEQFF. For the CDR3, the DNA is TGTGCCAGCAGTTCAAACAGGGCCCTCTCCTACAATGAGCAGTTCTTC.